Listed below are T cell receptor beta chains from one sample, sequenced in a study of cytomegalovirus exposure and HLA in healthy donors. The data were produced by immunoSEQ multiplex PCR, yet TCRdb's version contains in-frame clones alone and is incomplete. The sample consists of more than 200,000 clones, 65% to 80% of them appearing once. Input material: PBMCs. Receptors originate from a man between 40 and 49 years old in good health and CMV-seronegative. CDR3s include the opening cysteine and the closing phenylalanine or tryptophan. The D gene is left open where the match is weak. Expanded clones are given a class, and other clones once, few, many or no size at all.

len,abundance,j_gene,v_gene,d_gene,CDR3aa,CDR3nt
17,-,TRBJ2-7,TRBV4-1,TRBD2,CASSQDISGSNSYEQYF,TGCGCCAGCAGCCAAGACATTAGCGGGAGTAACTCCTACGAGCAGTACTTC
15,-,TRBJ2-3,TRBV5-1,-,CASSLVDRRADTQYF,TGCGCCAGCAGCTTGGTGGACAGGAGGGCAGATACGCAGTATTTT
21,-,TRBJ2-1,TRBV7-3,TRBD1,CASSSGQGVRILAALVDEQFF,TGTGCCAGCAGCTCGGGACAGGGGGTGAGGATACTAGCGGCGTTGGTGGATGAGCAGTTCTTC
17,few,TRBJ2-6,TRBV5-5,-,CASSMAGHLSGANVLTF,TGTGCCAGCAGCATGGCCGGACATCTCTCTGGGGCCAACGTCCTGACTTTC
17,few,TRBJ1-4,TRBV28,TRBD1,CASSLAGTGGSNEKLFF,TGTGCCAGCAGTTTAGCCGGGACAGGGGGCAGTAATGAAAAACTGTTTTTT
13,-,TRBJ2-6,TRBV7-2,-,CASSLVYTEVLTF,TGTGCCAGCAGCTTAGTCTATACCGAAGTCCTGACTTTC
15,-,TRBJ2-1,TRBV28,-,CASSLPPQTYNEQFF,TGTGCCAGCAGTTTACCTCCTCAGACCTACAATGAGCAGTTCTTC
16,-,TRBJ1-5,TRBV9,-,CASSVDPGVGNQPQHF,TGTGCCAGCAGCGTAGATCCCGGGGTGGGGAATCAGCCCCAGCATTTT
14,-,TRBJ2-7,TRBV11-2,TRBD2,CASSSLAGGNEQYF,TGTGCCAGCAGCTCACTAGCGGGAGGGAACGAGCAGTACTTC
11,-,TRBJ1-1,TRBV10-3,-,CAISRGAEAFF,TGTGCCATCAGTCGGGGGGCTGAAGCTTTCTTT
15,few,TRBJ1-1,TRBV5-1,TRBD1,CASSWTGGVGTEAFF,TGCGCCAGCAGCTGGACAGGGGGCGTCGGCACTGAAGCTTTCTTT
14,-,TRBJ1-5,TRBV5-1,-,CASSLDSSNQPQHF,TGCGCCAGCAGCTTGGACAGTAGCAATCAGCCCCAGCATTTT
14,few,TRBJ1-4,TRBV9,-,CASSAEGTNEKLFF,TGTGCCAGCAGCGCGGAGGGGACTAATGAAAAACTGTTTTTT
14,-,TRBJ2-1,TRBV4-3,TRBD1,CASSQVRTGGEQFF,TGCGCCAGCAGCCAAGTCCGGACAGGGGGTGAGCAGTTCTTC
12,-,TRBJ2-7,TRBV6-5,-,CASSLAGREQYF,TGTGCCAGCAGCCTTGCGGGGAGGGAGCAGTACTTC
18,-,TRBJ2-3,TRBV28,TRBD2,CASSPGTSGRRLTDTQYF,TGTGCCAGCAGTCCCGGGACTAGCGGGAGGAGATTGACAGATACGCAGTATTTT